Each of the 32 T cell receptor beta chains below was sequenced from the same sample in a study of glioma-infiltrating T cells after dendritic cell vaccination. TCRdb's table, derived via immunoSEQ multiplex PCR, lists solely in-frame clones and lacks some. The sample lists some 73,000 clones; about 80% were seen once. This material consisted of blood, taken before dendritic cell vaccination. The receptors come from a human donor with glioblastoma.

The chain links TRBV2 to TRBJ2-7, with 10 bases aligning to TRBD1. Germline V CDR1 and CDR2: SNHLY, FYNNEI. The CDR3 is 15 residues long. V gave up 5 bases and J gave up 6 bases; unmatched junction bases: 10. Here the CDR3 DNA reads TGTGCCAGCAGTAAGTTGACAGGGGGCGAAGGCGAGCAGTACTTC. Translated, it gives CASSKLTGGEGEQYF.

CDR3 sequence reads: CASTTGSSGYTF. For the CDR3, the DNA is TGTGCCAGCACCACAGGGTCTTCTGGCTACACCTTC. V and J are TRBV27 and TRBJ1-2; perhaps TRBD1 as D (6 bases). The V and J ends lost 7 bases and 7 bases respectively, with 13 bases between them. Per the germline V gene, CDR1 is MNHEY and CDR2 is SMNVEV (reference sequence). This CDR3 has 12 amino acids.

The CDR3 nucleotides are TGTGCCAGCAGCCCGAGACAGGGGGCGAATATTGGCACTGAAGCTTTCTTT. Translating it yields CASSPRQGANIGTEAFF. This rearrangement joins TRBV5-4 to TRBJ1-1; 10 bases are a match to TRBD1. The CDR3 covers 17 residues. The trim removed 4 bases at V and 4 bases at J, leaving 13 bases unmatched. Germline assignment: CDR1 SGHNT and CDR2 YYREEE (reference sequence). The complete variable domain, with remaining parts taken from reference TRBV5-4 and TRBJ1-1, reads ETGVTQSPTHLIKTRGQQVTLRCSSQSGHNTVSWYQQALGQGPQFIFQYYREEENGRGNFPPRFSGLQFPNYSSELNVNALELDDSALYLCASSPRQGANIGTEAFFGQGTRLTVV.

V gene TRBV5-1 combines with J gene TRBJ1-2, with TRBD1 matching 7 bases. Germline values: CDR1 SGHRS, CDR2 YFSETQ. The CDR3 runs 16 residues. Trimming cost V 4 bases and J 0 bases; bases outside gene matches: 9. CDR3 sequence reads: CASSLGPDRTNYGYTF. DNA for the CDR3: TGCGCCAGCAGCCTAGGCCCGGACAGGACTAACTATGGCTACACCTTC.

The V gene is TRBV18, the J gene TRBJ2-5, with TRBD2 matching over 7 bases. Germline CDR1 KGHSH, CDR2 LQKENI. Trimming cost V 0 bases and J 5 bases; bases outside gene matches: 3. This CDR3 is 14 amino acids long. Here the CDR3 reads CASSPPKGGETQYF. CDR3 bases: TGTGCCAGCTCACCACCGAAGGGAGGGGAGACCCAGTACTTC.

This sequence joins TRBV28 and TRBJ2-1; 9 nucleotides align to TRBD1. CDR1 is MDHEN, CDR2 SYDVKM, per germline. The CDR3 runs 18 residues. The trim removed 0 bases at V and 4 bases at J, leaving 10 bases unmatched. For the CDR3, the DNA is TGTGCCAGCAGTTTATGGGAGACAGGGGGAGCGCCGTACAATGAGCAGTTCTTC. Its translation is CASSLWETGGAPYNEQFF.

The chain employs TRBV6-5 and TRBJ2-3; TRBD2 agrees at 7 bases. Germline V gene data show CDR1 as MNHEY and CDR2 as SVGAGI. This CDR3 region has 13 residues. The junction had 2 bases not matched to a gene; V was cut back by 6 bases and J by 2 bases. The CDR3 DNA sequence: TGTGCCAGCAGCAGCGGGAACACAGATACGCAGTATTTT. It is translated as CASSSGNTDTQYF.

The chain links TRBV15 to TRBJ2-7; possible D gene TRBD1, 5 bases. Trimming removed 3 bases at V and 4 bases at J, with 16 bases between. This CDR3 has 15 residues. Germline values: CDR1 LNHNV, CDR2 YYDKDF (reference sequence). This CDR3 reads CATSRPAGLGYEQYF. The CDR3 DNA sequence: TGTGCCACCAGCAGGCCGGCAGGGTTGGGGTACGAGCAGTACTTC. The entire variable domain, with the rest obtained from reference TRBV15 and TRBJ2-7, is as follows: DAMVIQNPRYQVTQFGKPVTLSCSQTLNHNVMYWYQQKSSQAPKLLFHYYDKDFNNEADTPDNFQSRRPNTSFCFLDIRSPGLGDTAMYLCATSRPAGLGYEQYFGPGTRLTVT.

This clone appeared a single time. This chain connects TRBV2 to TRBJ1-1; TRBD1 agrees at 8 bases. Germline loops: CDR1 SNHLY, CDR2 FYNNEI. This CDR3 is built from 16 residues. Unmatched junction bases numbered 7, after V lost 0 bases and J lost 4 bases. CDR3 coding DNA: TGTGCCAGCAGTGAAGCACAGGGGGGCGGTTTCACTGAAGCTTTCTTT. This sequence encodes CASSEAQGGGFTEAFF. The whole variable domain, filled in from reference TRBV2 and TRBJ1-1, reads EPEVTQTPSHQVTQMGQEVILRCVPISNHLYFYWYRQILGQKVEFLVSFYNNEISEKSEIFDDQFSVERPDGSNFTLKIRSTKLEDSAMYFCASSEAQGGGFTEAFFGQGTRLTVV.

The chain uses TRBV10-3 and TRBJ1-6, with D tentatively TRBD1 (6 bases). Germline V CDR1 and CDR2: ENHRY, SYGVKD. The CDR3 runs 17 residues. Trimming pared 0 bases from V and 2 bases from J, leaving 11 bases between. The CDR3 protein is CAISESGGGTYNSPLHF. CDR3 in DNA: TGTGCCATCAGTGAGTCGGGGGGGGGCACCTATAATTCACCCCTCCACTTT.

The chain has TRBV19 and TRBJ2-3; 11 bases align to TRBD2. CDR1 and CDR2 from the germline V gene are LNHDA and SQIVND (reference sequence). The CDR3 runs to 16 residues. The V gene end was trimmed by 5 bases and the J gene end by 1 base; junction bases not matched to a gene: 5. CDR3 DNA sequence: TGTGCCAGTAGTCTGGGACTAGCGGCGGGCACAGATACGCAGTATTTT. Translated: CASSLGLAAGTDTQYF. The full variable domain, rest sourced from reference TRBV19 and TRBJ2-3, is DGGITQSPKYLFRKEGQNVTLSCEQNLNHDAMYWYRQDPGQGLRLIYYSQIVNDFQKGDIAEGYSVSREKKESFPLTVTSAQKNPTAFYLCASSLGLAAGTDTQYFGPGTRLTVL.

The V gene is TRBV7-6, the J gene TRBJ1-6; D remains unclear. Trimming shortened V by 1 base and J by 7 bases, and 20 bases separated the two germline ends. CDR3 length equals 18 residues. Germline assignment: CDR1 SGHVS and CDR2 FNYEAQ. DNA of the CDR3: TGTGCCAGCAGCTTAGAAAGTCCCGGACTGCTAAGAAATTCACCCCTCCACTTT. Protein: CASSLESPGLLRNSPLHF. The whole variable domain, filled in from reference TRBV7-6 and TRBJ1-6, reads GAGVSQSPRYKVTKRGQDVALRCDPISGHVSLYWYRQALGQGPEFLTYFNYEAQQDKSGLPNDRFSAERPEGSISTLTIQRTEQRDSAMYRCASSLESPGLLRNSPLHFGNGTRLTVT.

The V call is TRBV5-4, the J call TRBJ2-1; possibly TRBD2 for D (6 bases). Germline CDR1 reads SGHNT; CDR2 reads YYREEE (reference sequence). Trimming cost V 2 bases and J 2 bases, with 11 bases left between them. The CDR3 covers 15 residues. DNA of the CDR3: TGTGCCAGCAGCTTACCGGGACTCGCCTACAATGAGCAGTTCTTC. This sequence encodes CASSLPGLAYNEQFF.

V gene TRBV9 combines with J gene TRBJ2-7; D is perhaps TRBD1 (6 bases). V was shortened by 0 bases and J by 4 bases, with 14 bases between the two germline ends. The CDR3 runs to 15 residues. The germline CDR1 and CDR2 sequences are SGDLS and YYNGEE. CDR3 in amino acids: CASSVGGETGYEQYV. The CDR3 region has the DNA TGTGCCAGCAGCGTAGGGGGCGAGACAGGTTACGAGCAGTACGTC.

V is TRBV4-1 and J is TRBJ2-1; 12 bases agree with TRBD2. The CDR3 runs 16 residues. Germline lookup yields CDR1 MGHRA and CDR2 YSYEKL. V was pared by 2 bases and J by 7 bases, with 6 bases of the junction left unmatched. CDR3 protein: CASSQPSGGAGNEQFF. In nucleotides, the CDR3 is TGCGCCAGCAGCCAACCTAGCGGGGGGGCTGGAAATGAGCAGTTCTTC.

The chain has TRBV6-5 and TRBJ2-3; the D gene is possibly TRBD2 (5 bases). The CDR3 consists of 15 residues. V lost 2 bases to trimming and J lost 4 bases, with 13 bases between them. From germline, CDR1 is MNHEY and CDR2 SVGAGI. The CDR3 spells CASSYETTAADTQYF. CDR3 nucleotides: TGTGCCAGCAGTTACGAGACTACCGCGGCAGATACGCAGTATTTT.

The rearrangement joins TRBV7-2 to TRBJ2-1; 9 bases agree with TRBD1. After removal of 0 bases from V and 1 base from J, the junction contained 1 base not matched to a gene. Germline values: CDR1 SGHTA, CDR2 FQGNSA. The CDR3 sequence is 16 residues long. The CDR3 region is CASSLAGTGSYNEQFF. The CDR3 nucleotides are TGTGCCAGCAGCTTAGCCGGGACAGGGTCCTACAATGAGCAGTTCTTC.

The genes are TRBV27 and TRBJ1-1; weak D call: TRBD1 (6 bases). Germline V gene data show CDR1 as MNHEY and CDR2 as SMNVEV (reference sequence). This CDR3 contains 15 residues. V was shortened by 11 bases and J by 3 bases, with 22 bases between the two germline ends. The CDR3, as DNA: TGTGCCTCAAGTTTACTCCCCCAGGGGTACACTGAAGCTTTCTTT. Amino acids: CASSLLPQGYTEAFF.

V is TRBV6-5 and J is TRBJ2-7; 8 positions agree with TRBD1. This CDR3 is 13 amino acids long. The germline V gene has CDR1 MNHEY and CDR2 SVGAGI. Trimming at V came to 6 bases and at J to 2 bases, leaving 3 bases not matched to a gene. CDR3 bases: TGTGCCAGCAGCCCAGGGGGCCCCTACGAGCAGTACGTC. Its protein product is CASSPGGPYEQYV.

The count of this clone is one. The chain has TRBV6-1 and TRBJ2-7; D is unresolved. The V end was cut by 2 bases, the J end by 3 bases, with 8 bases between. The CDR3 spans 13 residues. The germline V gene encodes CDR1 MNHNS and CDR2 SASEGT. CDR3 sequence: CASSENSIYEQYF. Here the CDR3 DNA reads TGTGCCAGCAGTGAAAACAGTATCTACGAGCAGTACTTC.

The rearrangement links TRBV5-6 to TRBJ2-1; no firm D call. CDR3 length: 15 amino acids. Germline V lookup: CDR1 SGHDT, CDR2 YYEEEE. The V gene lost 3 bases and the J gene lost 5 bases, with 15 bases spanning the gap. CDR3 sequence (DNA): TGTGCCAGCAGCTGGCGTACCACTCGGGACAATGAGCAGTTCTTC. Amino acids: CASSWRTTRDNEQFF.

This clone was detected only a few times. The V and J genes are TRBV29-1 and TRBJ1-3; D is uncertain. Trimming cost V 1 base and J 0 bases, with 10 bases left between them. Germline V gene lookup returns CDR1 SQVTM and CDR2 ANQGSEA. This CDR3 has 15 residues. The CDR3 nucleotides read TGCAGCGTTGAAGGGGAGCTCCGCTCTGGAAACACCATATATTTT. This translates into CSVEGELRSGNTIYF.

This clone is a singleton in its sample. This chain links TRBV18 with TRBJ1-1, with D tentatively TRBD1 (5 bases). Trimming took 4 bases from V and 1 from J, leaving 7 bases between them. The V gene's germline CDR1 is KGHSH and CDR2 LQKENI. CDR3 size: 13 residues. CDR3 protein: CASSRGENTEAFF. CDR3 bases: TGTGCCAGCTCACGGGGGGAGAACACTGAAGCTTTCTTT. Using reference TRBV18 and TRBJ1-1 for the parts outside the CDR3, the full variable domain is NAGVMQNPRHLVRRRGQEARLRCSPMKGHSHVYWYRQLPEEGLKFMVYLQKENIIDESGMPKERFSAEFPKEGPSILRIQQVVRGDSAAYFCASSRGENTEAFFGQGTRLTVV.

This chain links TRBV19 with TRBJ2-7, with D perhaps matching TRBD1 (5 bases). Between the trimmed V and J ends, which lost 7 bases and 5 bases, there was a span of 18 bases. This CDR3 has 14 residues. Germline CDR1 and CDR2: LNHDA and SQIVND (reference sequence). As DNA, the CDR3 is TGTGCCAGTACCCGGTCGGCCAGGGCCCACGAGCAGTACGTC. It yields the protein CASTRSARAHEQYV.

The V gene is TRBV11-3, the J gene TRBJ2-1, with unresolved D. V was shortened by 0 bases and J by 1 base, with 4 bases between the two germline ends. Germline CDR1 is SGHNT and CDR2 is YENEEA. The CDR3 is made up of 14 amino acids. DNA for the CDR3: TGTGCCAGCAGCTTAGATAAATCCTACAATGAGCAGTTCTTC. Amino acid sequence: CASSLDKSYNEQFF.

V and J are TRBV2 and TRBJ1-2; 9 bases fit TRBD1. V lost 4 bases, J lost 4 bases, and 7 bases stayed unmatched. Germline V lookup: CDR1 SNHLY, CDR2 FYNNEI. The CDR3 has 15 amino acids. CDR3 amino acids: CASSVGDRVAYGYTF. The CDR3 DNA follows: TGTGCCAGCAGTGTGGGGGACAGGGTTGCCTATGGCTACACCTTC.

The V call is TRBV27, the J call TRBJ2-1; no firm D call. Germline-derived CDR1 and CDR2 are MNHEY and SMNVEV (reference sequence). The CDR3 has 15 residues. V was cut by 6 bases and J by 0 bases, with 12 bases left in between. The CDR3 region is CASRIGFFSYNEQFF. For the CDR3, the DNA is TGTGCCAGCAGGATCGGGTTTTTCTCCTACAATGAGCAGTTCTTC.

The rearrangement uses TRBV4-2 and TRBJ1-2; a weak D match, TRBD1 (6 bases). This CDR3 has 14 amino acids. CDR1 is LGHNA, CDR2 YNFKEQ, per germline. Trimming cost V 1 base and J 8 bases, with 14 bases left between them. CDR3 loop: CASSQAQGIVGYTF. The CDR3, as DNA: TGTGCCAGCAGCCAAGCACAGGGAATAGTAGGCTACACCTTC.

This clone was seen only a few times. The chain links TRBV5-4 to TRBJ2-1, with TRBD2 matching 10 bases. CDR1 is SGHNT and CDR2 is YYREEE in the germline V gene (reference sequence). The ends lost 0 bases at V and 0 bases at J; junction bases unmatched: 12. This CDR3 comprises 20 residues. The CDR3 loop reads CASSLVAGLADLSSYNEQFF. For the CDR3, the DNA is TGTGCCAGCAGCTTGGTGGCAGGACTAGCGGACTTGAGCTCCTACAATGAGCAGTTCTTC.

This rearrangement joins TRBV15 to TRBJ2-1, with TRBD2 matching 10 bases. The CDR3 has 16 amino acids. CDR1 is LNHNV, CDR2 YYDKDF, per germline (reference sequence). The V and J ends lost 4 bases and 5 bases, in that order; junction bases with no gene match: 8. The DNA of the CDR3 is TGTGCCACCAGCACCTTAGGACTAGCGGATAACAATGAGCAGTTCTTC. Translated: CATSTLGLADNNEQFF.

The rearrangement joins TRBV27 to TRBJ1-6; D is ambiguous. Trimming left V 9 bases short and J 0 bases short, with 12 bases between. CDR3 size: 15 residues. In germline, CDR1 is MNHEY, CDR2 SMNVEV (reference sequence). The CDR3 sequence is CARGRRFSYNSPLHF. The CDR3, as DNA: TGTGCCAGGGGCAGGCGATTCTCCTATAATTCACCCCTCCACTTT.

In its sample, this clone was seen once. The chain employs TRBV2 and TRBJ2-7; TRBD2 agrees at 8 bases. The V and J ends lost 6 bases and 4 bases, in that order; junction bases with no gene match: 11. Germline V gene data show CDR1 as SNHLY and CDR2 as FYNNEI. The CDR3 sequence is 15 residues long. This chain's CDR3 is CASSIGRGGDYEQYF. The CDR3 DNA reads as TGTGCCAGCAGCATAGGACGGGGGGGGGATTACGAGCAGTACTTC.